The present entry profiles one TCR beta chain with its context. Its specificity is not known. The record originates from a study of cytomegalovirus exposure and HLA in healthy donors. General study results and limits: According to an earlier analysis, most TCR beta V segments yielded productive rearrangements about 87% or about 30% of the time. Diagnosis of cytomegalovirus status made by the classifier reportedly showed high specificity and sensitivity.

The germline V gene has CDR1 SGHAT and CDR2 FQNNGV. V was trimmed by 5 bases and J by 4 bases, leaving 12 bases between them. The CDR3 has 15 residues. The study ran its PCR with 60 Vbeta and 13 Jbeta primers. In the source study's methods: Later, an analysis found approximately 80 million unique TCR beta chains, and roughly 9.9 million of these were shared. Sequencing was performed with immunoSEQ multiplex PCR; in TCRdb, only in-frame clones are kept and a portion is missing. Clone size and the V and J calls come from that table; the DNA yielded D and trimming. The sample lists about 170,000 clones; roughly 80% were seen once.

This chain uses TRBV11-2 with TRBJ2-6, with D tentatively TRBD1 (6 bases). The source of this sequence is a male donor in good health and CMV-seronegative. The sequencing sample was made of PBMCs. The CDR3 sequence: CASSEAGVGANVLTF. The CDR3 DNA reads TGTGCCAGCAGCGAAGCAGGGGTCGGGGCCAACGTCCTGACTTTC. The full variable domain, its missing parts supplied by reference TRBV11-2 and TRBJ2-6, is EAGVAQSPRYKIIEKRQSVAFWCNPISGHATLYWYQQILGQGPKLLIQFQNNGVVDDSQLPKDRFSAERLKGVDSTLKIQPAKLEDSAVYLCASSEAGVGANVLTFGAGSRLTVL.